The present entry profiles one T cell receptor (beta chain) with its context. Its cognate antigen is unknown. Combining a sample-barcoded 5' primer with a J-beta primer mix, a second PCR ran for roughly 7 to 11 cycles. In TCRdb, the 5' RACE reads were re-called with MiXCR into one record per CDR3 protein. Among around 800,000 distinct CDR3 sequences listed, around 43% were seen once. The data stem from a study of blood T cells in healthy people across ages. General study findings and limits: Naive T cell percentage by flow cytometry tracked strongly with beta diversity. Observed TCR beta diversity per million T cells went down as age went up. This fall followed a roughly linear course with age. Donor CMV status, an unknown factor, possibly confounded changes in expanded clonotypes.

Germline loops: CDR1 SGHRS, CDR2 YFSETQ. Trimming took 3 bases from V and 4 from J, leaving 10 bases between them. The CDR3 sequence is 13 residues long. Sequences were obtained from blood. This sequence was found in a man aged 60-69 years in good health. The J gene is TRBJ2-5, the V gene TRBV5-1; unclear D gene. CDR3 sequence: CASSSGHGETQYF. CDR3 nucleotide sequence: TGCGCCAGCAGCTCGGGCCATGGAGAGACCCAGTACTTC.